This T cell receptor beta chain emerged from a study of cytomegalovirus exposure and HLA in healthy donors. Germline values: CDR1 MGHDK, CDR2 SYGVNS. The length of the CDR3 is 13 residues. Trimming left V 6 bases short and J 7 bases short, with 10 bases between. The PCR used 60 Vbeta and 13 Jbeta primers. Clones were sequenced by immunoSEQ multiplex PCR, and TCRdb holds only the in-frame ones, with some missing. This sample has about 180,000 clones; 75% to 85% occur once, and the top ten carry approximately 3.7%. Material for sequencing was PBMCs. The chain combines TRBV25-1 with TRBJ1-6; D is possibly TRBD1 (5 bases). The receptor was isolated from an older woman in good health and CMV-seropositive. CDR3 bases: TGTGCCAGCAGGCGAAACAGGAATTCACCCCTCCACTTT. It encodes CASRRNRNSPLHF.